These T cell receptor beta chains were read from a single sample in a study of T-cell memory formation after mild COVID-19. TCRdb independently ran MiXCR on the 5' RACE reads; one entry per CDR3 protein. The sample has hundreds of thousands of distinct CDR3 sequences; roughly 21% are singletons. Sequencing input: PBMCs or a T cell subset sorted from them (not recorded which). These receptors all stem from an adult woman who had mild COVID-19 (a few samples of this study predate the infection). Cell type and time point are not known. Both conserved end residues are part of each CDR3. D genes are given only for firm matches. A clone size is listed for some rows: how often the clone was seen (once, few, many), or a class if it is expanded.

TRBV4-1	TRBJ2-1	TRBD1	NA	CASSQGTGWFF	TGCGCCAGCAGCCAAGGGACAGGGTGGTTCTTC
TRBV24-1	TRBJ2-6	NA	NA	CATSVNGGSGANVLTF	TGTGCCACCAGTGTGAACGGAGGGTCTGGGGCCAACGTCCTGACTTTC
TRBV20-1	TRBJ2-3	TRBD2	NA	CSASRAGAQYF	TGCAGTGCTAGCAGAGCGGGGGCGCAGTATTTT
TRBV7-9	TRBJ1-2	TRBD1	few	CASSLSTGLPYGYTF	TGTGCCAGCAGCTTATCGACAGGGCTTCCATATGGCTACACCTTC
TRBV4-1	TRBJ2-1	NA	few	CASSQRMSSYNEQFF	TGCGCCAGCAGCCAAAGGATGAGCTCCTACAATGAGCAGTTCTTC
TRBV20-1	TRBJ2-7	NA	NA	CSASLSGDLSGGEQYF	TGCAGTGCCTCCCTATCGGGGGACCTCTCAGGGGGCGAGCAGTACTTC
TRBV7-7	TRBJ2-5	NA	few	CASSLGYGGEETQYF	TGTGCTAGCAGCTTAGGCTACGGCGGGGAAGAGACCCAGTACTTC
TRBV29-1	TRBJ2-2	TRBD2	NA	CSVGGLATQESTGELFF	TGCAGCGTTGGGGGACTAGCGACACAAGAAAGCACCGGGGAGCTGTTTTTT
TRBV29-1	TRBJ2-5	NA	few	CSVEDFLIGETQYF	TGCAGCGTTGAAGATTTTCTCATCGGGGAGACCCAGTACTTC
TRBV12-3/TRBV12-4	TRBJ2-7	TRBD1	few	CASSGQASYEQYF	TGTGCCAGCAGCGGACAGGCCTCCTACGAGCAGTACTTC
TRBV5-1	TRBJ2-7	NA	many	CASSLGTTYEQYF	TGTGCCAGCAGTTTAGGCACTACCTACGAGCAGTACTTC
TRBV7-3	TRBJ1-5	TRBD1	NA	CASSVTGVGNQPQHF	TGTGCCAGCAGCGTGACAGGGGTCGGCAATCAGCCCCAGCATTTT
TRBV4-1	TRBJ1-2	TRBD1	once	CASSPGQGSPRYGYTF	TGCGCCAGCAGCCCGGGACAGGGATCCCCTCGCTATGGCTACACCTTC
TRBV13	TRBJ2-5	TRBD1	few	CASSQRGQFQTQYF	TGTGCCAGCAGCCAGAGGGGACAGTTTCAGACCCAGTACTTC
TRBV12-3/TRBV12-4	TRBJ1-2	NA	few	CASRRLGYYGYTF	TGTGCCAGCAGACGCCTAGGGTACTATGGCTACACCTTC
TRBV7-2	TRBJ2-1	NA	few	CASSLAGGSNNEQFF	TGTGCCAGCAGCTTAGCGGGGGGCTCTAACAATGAGCAGTTCTTC
TRBV5-1	TRBJ2-5	TRBD2	few	CASSVGFWERGQETQYF	TGCGCCAGCAGCGTCGGCTTTTGGGAGCGGGGCCAAGAGACCCAGTACTTC
TRBV30	TRBJ2-5	TRBD2	few	CSYSGGGETQYF	TGTTCCTACTCGGGAGGAGGGGAGACCCAGTACTTC
TRBV24-1	TRBJ2-7	NA	NA	CATSDPARGGTYEQYF	TGTGCCACCAGTGACCCTGCCAGGGGGGGGACCTACGAGCAGTACTTC
TRBV6-2/TRBV6-3	TRBJ2-7	TRBD1	few	CASSPQTGSYEQYF	TGTGCCAGCAGTCCCCAGACAGGGAGCTACGAGCAGTACTTC
TRBV9	TRBJ2-1	TRBD2	many	CASSAVAGASYNEQFF	TGTGCCAGCAGCGCCGTAGCGGGAGCCTCCTACAATGAGCAGTTCTTC
TRBV27	TRBJ1-6	NA	many	CASTAGGAGNSPLHF	TGTGCCAGCACCGCCGGGGGGGCCGGAAATTCACCCCTCCACTTT
TRBV6-1	TRBJ1-1	NA	NA	CASSEHYTEAFF	TGTGCCAGCAGTGAGCATTACACTGAAGCTTTCTTT
TRBV5-4	TRBJ2-2	NA	NA	CASSATGKGGELFF	TGTGCCAGCTCCGCCACAGGGAAAGGAGGGGAGCTGTTTTTT
TRBV9	TRBJ2-2	TRBD2	few	CASSTRTSGGMNTGELFF	TGTGCCAGCAGCACACGGACTAGCGGGGGAATGAACACCGGGGAGCTGTTTTTT
TRBV5-4	TRBJ2-2	TRBD2	NA	CASSLPASGSSRELFF	TGTGCCAGCAGCTTGCCTGCTAGCGGATCCTCCCGGGAGCTGTTTTTT
TRBV5-1	TRBJ1-6	TRBD1	NA	CANEDRAVYNSPLHF	TGCGCCAACGAAGACAGGGCAGTCTATAATTCACCCCTCCACTTT
TRBV12-3/TRBV12-4	TRBJ2-3	NA	few	CASGQSHSTDTQYF	TGTGCCAGCGGACAGAGCCATAGCACAGATACGCAGTATTTT
TRBV6-5	TRBJ2-7	NA	few	CASKGQGGSYEQYF	TGTGCCAGCAAGGGCCAGGGTGGCTCCTACGAGCAGTACTTC
TRBV30	TRBJ2-7	NA	NA	CAWSGPSYEQYF	TGTGCCTGGAGTGGTCCCTCCTACGAGCAGTACTTC
TRBV7-2	TRBJ2-3	TRBD2	few	CASSLAGIAGLPTDTQYF	TGTGCCAGCAGCTTAGCTGGTATAGCGGGACTTCCCACAGATACGCAGTATTTT
TRBV12-3/TRBV12-4	TRBJ2-1	TRBD2	NA	CASTLLAGGRDEQFF	TGTGCCAGCACCCTACTAGCGGGGGGGCGAGATGAGCAGTTCTTC
TRBV5-1	TRBJ1-2	TRBD1	NA	CASSLTGQSYGYTF	TGCGCCAGCAGCTTAACGGGACAGTCCTATGGCTACACCTTC
TRBV4-1	TRBJ2-2	TRBD1	few	CASSQTRDRGGTGELFF	TGCGCCAGCAGCCAAACCCGGGACAGGGGTGGGACCGGGGAGCTGTTTTTT
TRBV20-1	TRBJ1-5	NA	NA	CSASRPGNQPQHF	TGCAGTGCTAGCCGTCCAGGTAATCAGCCCCAGCATTTT
TRBV12-3/TRBV12-4	TRBJ2-7	NA	NA	CASSFLDTATYEQYF	TGTGCCAGCAGTTTTCTAGATACGGCCACCTACGAGCAGTACTTC
TRBV9	TRBJ2-1	NA	NA	CASSAPRNTVNEQFF	TGTGCCAGCAGCGCCCCCCGGAACACCGTCAATGAGCAGTTCTTC
TRBV7-9	TRBJ1-1	NA	NA	CASSSQAWSSAGNTEDFF	TGTGCCAGCAGCTCACAAGCTTGGAGCAGTGCGGGGAACACTGAAGATTTCTTT
TRBV5-1	TRBJ2-1	TRBD2	few	CASSLPLTSGSNEQFF	TGCGCCAGCAGCTTGCCTCTTACTAGCGGGAGCAATGAGCAGTTCTTC
TRBV7-8	TRBJ2-3	NA	few	CASSLGVNTDTQYF	TGTGCCAGCAGCTTAGGGGTGAACACAGATACGCAGTATTTT
TRBV20-1	TRBJ2-7	TRBD1	many	CSASRDSSYEQYF	TGCAGTGCTAGCCGGGACAGCTCCTACGAGCAGTACTTC
TRBV6-5	TRBJ2-1	NA	NA	CASSYSSSFVSYNEQFF	TGTGCCAGCAGTTACTCGTCTAGCTTCGTCTCCTACAATGAGCAGTTCTTC
TRBV29-1	TRBJ2-6	NA	NA	CSVGDPDSAGANVLTF	TGCAGCGTTGGGGACCCAGACAGCGCTGGGGCCAACGTCCTGACTTTC
TRBV11-2	TRBJ2-1	TRBD2	NA	CASSLERGGRGSGQFF	TGTGCCAGCAGCTTAGAACGGGGGGGTCGTGGGAGTGGTCAGTTCTTC
TRBV5-1	TRBJ1-1	NA	few	CASSSSPTPNTEAFF	TGCGCCAGCAGCTCCTCACCTACCCCGAACACTGAAGCTTTCTTT
TRBV7-2	TRBJ1-2	NA	NA	CASTEGWGNYGYTF	TGTGCCAGCACCGAAGGGTGGGGAAACTATGGCTACACCTTC
TRBV30	TRBJ1-1	NA	NA	CAFGMNTEAFF	TGTGCCTTCGGCATGAACACTGAAGCTTTCTTT
TRBV30	TRBJ2-7	TRBD2	NA	CAWSFPGLVPEQYF	TGTGCCTGGAGCTTTCCCGGACTAGTCCCCGAGCAGTACTTC
TRBV24-1	TRBJ2-3	TRBD1	NA	CATSDPGRTGSTDTQYF	TGTGCCACCAGTGATCCCGGAAGGACAGGGAGCACAGATACGCAGTATTTT
TRBV6-6	TRBJ1-3	NA	many	CASSRHAGNTIYF	TGTGCCAGCAGCCGACATGCTGGAAACACCATATATTTT
TRBV10-3	TRBJ2-7	NA	NA	CAIRPDRTSSYEQYF	TGTGCCATCAGACCTGACAGGACCTCTTCCTACGAGCAGTACTTC
TRBV24-1	TRBJ2-6	NA	NA	CATSDSDSLGANVLTF	TGTGCCACCAGTGACTCGGACAGCCTTGGGGCCAACGTCCTGACTTTC
TRBV7-9	TRBJ2-4	NA	NA	CASSRSSVLAKNIQYF	TGTGCCAGCAGCCGATCTAGCGTACTAGCCAAAAACATTCAGTACTTC
TRBV6-5	TRBJ1-3	TRBD1	few	CASTRTGGNTIYF	TGTGCCAGCACCAGGACAGGCGGAAACACCATATATTTT
TRBV29-1	TRBJ1-2	TRBD1	NA	CSVPGTGNGYTF	TGCAGCGTACCCGGGACAGGGAATGGCTACACCTTC
TRBV7-9	TRBJ1-1	TRBD1	few	CASSFDRGYEAFF	TGTGCCAGCAGCTTCGACAGGGGGTACGAAGCTTTCTTT
TRBV5-5	TRBJ1-4	NA	once	CASSLTGEGTNEKLFF	TGTGCCAGCAGCTTGACGGGCGAGGGGACGAATGAAAAACTGTTTTTT
TRBV25-1	TRBJ1-2	NA	few	CASSAGYYGYTF	TGTGCCAGCAGTGCGGGGTACTATGGCTACACCTTC
TRBV19	TRBJ2-1	NA	few	CASSFVGPSNNEQFF	TGTGCCAGTAGCTTCGTAGGCCCTTCGAACAATGAGCAGTTCTTC
TRBV9	TRBJ2-1	TRBD2	few	CASSAESSGGYNEQFF	TGTGCCAGCAGCGCCGAGTCTAGCGGGGGCTACAATGAGCAGTTCTTC